The entry that follows covers one T cell receptor (beta chain) sequence. The sample belongs to a study of blood T cell repertoires in COVID-19. Germline V gene lookup returns CDR1 SNHLY and CDR2 FYNNEI. This CDR3 spans 12 amino acids. Method: immunoSEQ multiplex PCR; TCRdb's copy keeps in-frame clones and lacks some. The data hold under 80,000 clones, with roughly nine tenths observed a single time. The chain carries TRBV2 and TRBJ2-7, with D possibly being TRBD2 (5 bases). Sequencing was carried out using peripheral blood. This TCR was sampled from a man between 45 and 60 years old with active COVID-19. The CDR3 here is CAAGSRLYEQYF. CDR3 DNA: TGTGCTGCTGGGTCCAGACTATACGAGCAGTACTTC.